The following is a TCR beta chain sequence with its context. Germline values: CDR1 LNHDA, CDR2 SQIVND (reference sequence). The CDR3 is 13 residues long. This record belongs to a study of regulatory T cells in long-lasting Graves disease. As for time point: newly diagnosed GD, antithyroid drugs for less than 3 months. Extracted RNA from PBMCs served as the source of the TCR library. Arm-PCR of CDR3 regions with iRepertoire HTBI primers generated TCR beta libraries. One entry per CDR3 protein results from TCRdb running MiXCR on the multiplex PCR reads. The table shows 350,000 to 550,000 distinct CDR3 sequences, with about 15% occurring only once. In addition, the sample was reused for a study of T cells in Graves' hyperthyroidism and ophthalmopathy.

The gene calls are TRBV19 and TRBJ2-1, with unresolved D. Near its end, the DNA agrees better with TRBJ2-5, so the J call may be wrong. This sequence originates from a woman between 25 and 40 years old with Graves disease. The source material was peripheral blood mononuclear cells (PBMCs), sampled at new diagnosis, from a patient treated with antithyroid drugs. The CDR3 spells CASSMGLRGTQYF. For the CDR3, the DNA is TGTGCCAGTAGTATGGGCCTTAGAGGGACCCAGTACTTC.